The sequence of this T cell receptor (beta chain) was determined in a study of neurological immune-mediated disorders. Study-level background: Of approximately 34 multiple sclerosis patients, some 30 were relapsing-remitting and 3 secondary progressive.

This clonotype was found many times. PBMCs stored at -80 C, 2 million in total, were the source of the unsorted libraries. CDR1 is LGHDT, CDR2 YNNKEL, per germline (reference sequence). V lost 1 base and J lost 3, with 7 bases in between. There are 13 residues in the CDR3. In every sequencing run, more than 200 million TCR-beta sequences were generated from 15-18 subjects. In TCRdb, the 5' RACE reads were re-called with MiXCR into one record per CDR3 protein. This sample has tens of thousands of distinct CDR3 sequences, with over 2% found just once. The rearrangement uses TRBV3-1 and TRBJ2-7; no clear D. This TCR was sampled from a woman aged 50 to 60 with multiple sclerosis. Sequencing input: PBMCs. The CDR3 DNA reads TGTGCCAGCAGCCAAGTTGACGGCTACGAGCAGTACTTC. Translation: CASSQVDGYEQYF.